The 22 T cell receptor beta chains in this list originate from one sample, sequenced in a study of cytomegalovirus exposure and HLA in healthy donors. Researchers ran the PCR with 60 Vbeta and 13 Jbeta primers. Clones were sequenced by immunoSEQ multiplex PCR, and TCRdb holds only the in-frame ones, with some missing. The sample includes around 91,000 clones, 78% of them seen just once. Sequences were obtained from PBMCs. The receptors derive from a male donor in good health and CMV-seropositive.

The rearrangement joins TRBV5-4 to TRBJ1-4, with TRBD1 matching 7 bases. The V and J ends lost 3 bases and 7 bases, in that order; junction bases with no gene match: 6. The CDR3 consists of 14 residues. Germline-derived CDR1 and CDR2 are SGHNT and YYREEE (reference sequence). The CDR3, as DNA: TGTGCCAGCAGCTCTGGACAGGCCGCTGAAAAACTGTTTTTT. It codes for CASSSGQAAEKLFF.

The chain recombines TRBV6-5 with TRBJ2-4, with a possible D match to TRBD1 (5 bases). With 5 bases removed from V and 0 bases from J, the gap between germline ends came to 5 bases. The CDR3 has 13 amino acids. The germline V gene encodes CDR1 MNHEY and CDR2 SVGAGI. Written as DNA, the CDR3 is TGTGCCAGCAGTAGGGGAGCCAAAAACATTCAGTACTTC. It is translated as CASSRGAKNIQYF.

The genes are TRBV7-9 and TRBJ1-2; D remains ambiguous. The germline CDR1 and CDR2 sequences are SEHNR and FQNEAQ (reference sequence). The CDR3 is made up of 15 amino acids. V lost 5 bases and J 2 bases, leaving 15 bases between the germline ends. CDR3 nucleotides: TGTGCCAGCAGCACCGATCGGGGTGGGAACTATGGCTACACCTTC. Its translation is CASSTDRGGNYGYTF.

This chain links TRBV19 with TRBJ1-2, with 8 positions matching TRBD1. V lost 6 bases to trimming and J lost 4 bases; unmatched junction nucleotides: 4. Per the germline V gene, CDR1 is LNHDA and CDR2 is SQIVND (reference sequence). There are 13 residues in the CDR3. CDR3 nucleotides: TGTGCCAGTAGCGAGGGACAGGTCTATGGCTACACCTTC. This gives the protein CASSEGQVYGYTF.

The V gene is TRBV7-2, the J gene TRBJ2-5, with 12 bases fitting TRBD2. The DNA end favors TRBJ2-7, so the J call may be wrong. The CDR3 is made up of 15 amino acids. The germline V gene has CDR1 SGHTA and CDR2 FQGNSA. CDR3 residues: CASSSPTSGSYEQYF. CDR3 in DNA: TGTGCCAGCAGTTCCCCGACTAGCGGGAGTTACGAGCAGTACTTC.

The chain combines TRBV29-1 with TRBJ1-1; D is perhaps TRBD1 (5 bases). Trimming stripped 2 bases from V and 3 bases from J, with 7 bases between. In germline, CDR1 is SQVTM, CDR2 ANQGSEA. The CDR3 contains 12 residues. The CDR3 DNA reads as TGCAGCGTTGAACAGGGTCACACTGAAGCTTTCTTT. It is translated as CSVEQGHTEAFF. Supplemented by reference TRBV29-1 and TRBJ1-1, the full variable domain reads SAVISQKPSRDICQRGTSLTIQCQVDSQVTMMFWYRQQPGQSLTLIATANQGSEATYESGFVIDKFPISRPNLTFSTLTVSNMSPEDSSIYLCSVEQGHTEAFFGQGTRLTVV.

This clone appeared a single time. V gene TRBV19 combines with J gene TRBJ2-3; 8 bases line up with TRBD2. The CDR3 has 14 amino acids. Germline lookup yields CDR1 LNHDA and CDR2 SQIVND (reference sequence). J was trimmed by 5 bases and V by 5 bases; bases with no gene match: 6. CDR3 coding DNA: TGTGCCAGTAGTTTGGGGACTAGGGGAGATACGCAGTATTTT. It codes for CASSLGTRGDTQYF. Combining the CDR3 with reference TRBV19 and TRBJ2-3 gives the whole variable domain DGGITQSPKYLFRKEGQNVTLSCEQNLNHDAMYWYRQDPGQGLRLIYYSQIVNDFQKGDIAEGYSVSREKKESFPLTVTSAQKNPTAFYLCASSLGTRGDTQYFGPGTRLTVL.

CDR3 in amino acids: CASSRLDRDILTEAFF. The CDR3 nucleotides are TGTGCCAGCAGTCGCCTGGACAGGGATATTCTTACTGAAGCTTTCTTT. This rearrangement joins TRBV27 to TRBJ1-1, with 8 positions matching TRBD1. The J segment lost 5 bases and the V segment lost 5 bases, leaving 13 bases of the junction unmatched. The germline V gene has CDR1 MNHEY and CDR2 SMNVEV (reference sequence). This CDR3 is built from 16 residues.

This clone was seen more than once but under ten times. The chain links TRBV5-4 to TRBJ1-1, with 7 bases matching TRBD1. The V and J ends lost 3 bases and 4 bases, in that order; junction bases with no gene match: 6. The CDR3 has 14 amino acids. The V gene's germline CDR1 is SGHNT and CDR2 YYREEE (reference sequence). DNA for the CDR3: TGTGCCAGCAGCTCGATGACAGGGCGCACTGAAGCTTTCTTT. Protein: CASSSMTGRTEAFF.

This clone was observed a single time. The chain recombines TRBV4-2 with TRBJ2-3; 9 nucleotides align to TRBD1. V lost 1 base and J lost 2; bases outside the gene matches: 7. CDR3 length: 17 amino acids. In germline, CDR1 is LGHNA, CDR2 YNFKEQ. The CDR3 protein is CASSQAWTGALTDTQYF. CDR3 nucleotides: TGTGCCAGCAGCCAAGCATGGACAGGGGCCCTCACAGATACGCAGTATTTT.

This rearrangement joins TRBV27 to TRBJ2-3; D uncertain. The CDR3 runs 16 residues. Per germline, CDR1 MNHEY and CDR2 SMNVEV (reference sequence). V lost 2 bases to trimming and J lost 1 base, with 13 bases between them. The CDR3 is CASSLPNRQGTDTQYF. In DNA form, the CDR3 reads TGTGCCAGCAGTTTACCTAACCGGCAGGGCACAGATACGCAGTATTTT.

The CDR3 region is CASSSFGEGKETQYF. The CDR3 coding sequence is TGTGCCAGCAGTTCCTTCGGGGAGGGAAAAGAGACCCAGTACTTC. The J gene is TRBJ2-5, the V gene TRBV2; 7 nucleotides line up with TRBD2. V gave up 5 bases and J gave up 3 bases; unmatched junction bases: 9. The CDR3 is made up of 15 amino acids. Germline assignment: CDR1 SNHLY and CDR2 FYNNEI.

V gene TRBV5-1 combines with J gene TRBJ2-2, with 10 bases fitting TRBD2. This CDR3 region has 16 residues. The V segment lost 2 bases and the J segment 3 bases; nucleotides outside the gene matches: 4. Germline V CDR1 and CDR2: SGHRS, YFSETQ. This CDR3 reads CASSFLAGVDTGELFF. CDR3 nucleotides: TGCGCCAGCAGCTTTCTAGCGGGAGTTGACACCGGGGAGCTGTTTTTT. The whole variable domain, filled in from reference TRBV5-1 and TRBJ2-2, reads KAGVTQTPRYLIKTRGQQVTLSCSPISGHRSVSWYQQTPGQGLQFLFEYFSETQRNKGNFPGRFSGRQFSNSRSEMNVSTLELGDSALYLCASSFLAGVDTGELFFGEGSRLTVL.

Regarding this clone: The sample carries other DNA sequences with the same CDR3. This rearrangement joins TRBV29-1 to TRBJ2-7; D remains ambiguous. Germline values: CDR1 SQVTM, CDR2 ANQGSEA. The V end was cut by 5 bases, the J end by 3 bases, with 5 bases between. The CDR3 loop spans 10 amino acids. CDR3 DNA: TGCAGCGTTTTGAGCTACGAGCAGTACTTC. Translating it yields CSVLSYEQYF.

The CDR3 loop reads CASSPLIGLSYEQYF. The CDR3 region has the DNA TGCGCCAGCAGCCCTCTAATAGGACTCTCCTACGAGCAGTACTTC. V usage is TRBV4-1 and J usage is TRBJ2-7; possibly TRBD2 for D (5 bases). Germline CDR1 is MGHRA and CDR2 is YSYEKL. The CDR3 runs to 15 residues. V was cut by 4 bases and J by 0 bases, with 13 bases left in between.

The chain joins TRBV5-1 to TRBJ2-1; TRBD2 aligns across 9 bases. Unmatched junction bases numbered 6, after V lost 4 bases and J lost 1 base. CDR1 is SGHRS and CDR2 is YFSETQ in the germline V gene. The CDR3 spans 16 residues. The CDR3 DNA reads TGCGCCAGCAGCCTTCAGACTAGCGGATCCTACAATGAGCAGTTCTTC. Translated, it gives CASSLQTSGSYNEQFF.

The DNA of the CDR3 is TGTGCCAGCAGGGGGACTAGCGGGAGAATCACAGATACGCAGTATTTT. It is translated as CASRGTSGRITDTQYF. The chain has TRBV28 and TRBJ2-3; 14 bases are shared with TRBD2. The germline V gene encodes CDR1 MDHEN and CDR2 SYDVKM. The V segment lost 6 bases and the J segment 2 bases; nucleotides outside the gene matches: 4. The CDR3 totals 16 residues.

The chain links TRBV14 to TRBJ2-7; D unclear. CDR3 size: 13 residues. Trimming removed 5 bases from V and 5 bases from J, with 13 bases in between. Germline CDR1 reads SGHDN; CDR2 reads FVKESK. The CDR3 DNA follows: TGTGCCAGCAGCTCCGGTCTGGAGAACGAGCAGTACTTC. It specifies CASSSGLENEQYF.

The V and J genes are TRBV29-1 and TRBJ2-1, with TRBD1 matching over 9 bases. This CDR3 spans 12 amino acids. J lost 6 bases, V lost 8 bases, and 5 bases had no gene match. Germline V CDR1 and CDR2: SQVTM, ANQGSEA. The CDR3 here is CSFRQGVNEQFF. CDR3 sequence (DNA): TGCAGCTTTCGACAGGGGGTCAATGAGCAGTTCTTC.

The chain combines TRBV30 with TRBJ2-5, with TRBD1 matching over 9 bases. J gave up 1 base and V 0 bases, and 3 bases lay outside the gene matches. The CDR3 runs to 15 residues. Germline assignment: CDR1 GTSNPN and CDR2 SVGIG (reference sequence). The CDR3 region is CAWSVLDRGQETQYF. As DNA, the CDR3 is TGTGCCTGGAGTGTTTTGGACAGGGGCCAAGAGACCCAGTACTTC.

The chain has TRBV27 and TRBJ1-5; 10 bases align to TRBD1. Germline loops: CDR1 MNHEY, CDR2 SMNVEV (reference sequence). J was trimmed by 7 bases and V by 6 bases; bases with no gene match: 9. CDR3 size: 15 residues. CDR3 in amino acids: CASSSLGTGAQPQHF. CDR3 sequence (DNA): TGTGCCAGCAGCTCCCTCGGGACAGGGGCACAGCCCCAGCATTTT.

CDR3 DNA sequence: TGCGCCAGCAGCTCAAGCGGGACCCCCTACAATGAGCAGTTCTTC. It translates to CASSSSGTPYNEQFF. This chain links TRBV5-1 with TRBJ2-1, with TRBD2 identical over 7 bases. Per the germline V gene, CDR1 is SGHRS and CDR2 is YFSETQ. V shed 3 bases, J shed 2 bases, and the junction held 5 bases outside the gene matches. The CDR3 contains 15 residues.